The present T cell receptor (beta chain) was sequenced within a study of T cell repertoires in cytomegalovirus infection. Germline V gene sequence: CDR1 SGHKS, CDR2 YYEKEE (reference sequence). This CDR3 spans 17 amino acids. V was trimmed by 0 bases and J by 0 bases, leaving 12 bases between them. TCRdb recomputed calls from the reads with MiXCR, one row per CDR3 protein. The table records 300,000 to 400,000 distinct CDR3 sequences, approximately 32% of them present only once. This clonotype has only a few counts. No antigen is known for it. The chain joins TRBV5-5 to TRBJ1-4; D gene uncertain. The clonotype originates from a human donor in good health (CMV status not recorded). Some clones in this sample may be carry-over from other donors' samples. Sequenced material: cultured PBMCs, taken from culture after CMV antigen stimulation. This CDR3 reads CASSLDPLISTNEKLFF. CDR3 sequence (DNA): TGTGCCAGCAGCTTGGATCCCCTGATTTCAACTAATGAAAAACTGTTTTTT.